The present TCR beta chain was sequenced within a study of neurological immune-mediated disorders. One entry per CDR3 protein results from TCRdb running MiXCR on the 5' RACE reads. The sample shows about 48,000 distinct CDR3 sequences, around 5.8% of them seen only once. This receptor was obtained from a woman under 30 with multiple sclerosis. Sequenced input: CD4+ T cells from blood.

CDR3 protein: CSARVSNYNEQFF. In nucleotides, the CDR3 is TGCAGTGCTAGGGTGTCAAACTACAATGAGCAGTTCTTC. This chain joins TRBV20-1 and TRBJ2-1; D unresolved. V was pared by 3 bases and J by 3 bases, with 9 bases between. Germline V CDR1 and CDR2: DFQATT, SNEGSKA (reference sequence). CDR3 length: 13 amino acids.